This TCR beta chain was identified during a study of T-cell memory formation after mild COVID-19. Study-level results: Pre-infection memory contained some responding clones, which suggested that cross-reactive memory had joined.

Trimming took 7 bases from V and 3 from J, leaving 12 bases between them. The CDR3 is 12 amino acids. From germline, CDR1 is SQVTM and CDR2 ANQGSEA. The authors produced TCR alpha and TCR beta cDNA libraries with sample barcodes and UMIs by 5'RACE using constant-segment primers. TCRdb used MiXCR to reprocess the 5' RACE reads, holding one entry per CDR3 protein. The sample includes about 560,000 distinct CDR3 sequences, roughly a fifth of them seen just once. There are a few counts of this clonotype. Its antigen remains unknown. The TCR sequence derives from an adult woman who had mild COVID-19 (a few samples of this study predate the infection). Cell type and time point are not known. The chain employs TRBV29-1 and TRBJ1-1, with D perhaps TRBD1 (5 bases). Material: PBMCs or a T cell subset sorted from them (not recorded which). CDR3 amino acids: CSGGSTDTEAFF. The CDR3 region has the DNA TGCAGCGGAGGGTCGACAGACACTGAAGCTTTCTTT.